This record looks at one TCR beta chain sequence and its context. This entry is derived from a study of blood T cell repertoires in COVID-19. Study processing details: Reference gene primers were amplified, and this amplification served to estimate nucleated cell counts. Sequencing used immunoSEQ multiplex PCR; TCRdb keeps in-frame clones, though not all of them. The V and J calls and clone size were taken over from that table, and D and trimming were inferred from the DNA. Of roughly 150,000 clones detected, 70% to 80% appear once; the ten largest clones hold over 15%. Germline assignment: CDR1 MNHEY and CDR2 SVGAGI. This CDR3 has 11 amino acids. The V end lost 6 bases, the J end lost 10 bases, and 12 bases lay between the germline ends.

The sequencing input was PBMCs or T cells enriched from blood (not recorded which). This TCR derives from an older woman in a cohort exposed to, infected with or recovered from COVID-19 (not recorded which). The rearrangement uses TRBV6-5 and TRBJ1-1; TRBD1 might be the D (5 bases). For the CDR3, the DNA is TGTGCCAGCAGCCAGGGTTTGGTAGCTTTCTTT. It encodes CASSQGLVAFF.